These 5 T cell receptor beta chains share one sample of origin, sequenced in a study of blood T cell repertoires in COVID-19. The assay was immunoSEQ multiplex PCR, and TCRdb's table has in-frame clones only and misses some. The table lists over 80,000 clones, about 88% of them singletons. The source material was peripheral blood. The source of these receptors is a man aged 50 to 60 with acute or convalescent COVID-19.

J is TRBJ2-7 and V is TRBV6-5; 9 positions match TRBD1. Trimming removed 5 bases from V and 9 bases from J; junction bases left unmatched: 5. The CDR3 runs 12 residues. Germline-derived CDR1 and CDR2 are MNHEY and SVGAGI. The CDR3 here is CASSPGQGMQYV. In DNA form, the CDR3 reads TGTGCCAGCAGTCCCGGACAGGGGATGCAGTACGTC.

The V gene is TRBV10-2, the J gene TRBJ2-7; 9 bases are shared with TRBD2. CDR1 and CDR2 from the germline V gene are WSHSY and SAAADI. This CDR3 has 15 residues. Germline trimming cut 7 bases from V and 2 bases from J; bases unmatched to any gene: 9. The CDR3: CASTGGAGGTYEQYF. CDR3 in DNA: TGCGCCAGCACCGGGGGCGCGGGGGGGACCTACGAGCAGTACTTC.

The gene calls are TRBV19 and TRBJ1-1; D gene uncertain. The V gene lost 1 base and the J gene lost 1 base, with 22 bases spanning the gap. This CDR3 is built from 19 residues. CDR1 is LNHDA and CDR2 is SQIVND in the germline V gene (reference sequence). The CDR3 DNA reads TGTGCCAGTAGTATAGCCCCTATGTTTGCCAACAGCAAGAACACTGAAGCTTTCTTT. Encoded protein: CASSIAPMFANSKNTEAFF. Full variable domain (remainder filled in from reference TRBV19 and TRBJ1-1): DGGITQSPKYLFRKEGQNVTLSCEQNLNHDAMYWYRQDPGQGLRLIYYSQIVNDFQKGDIAEGYSVSREKKESFPLTVTSAQKNPTAFYLCASSIAPMFANSKNTEAFFGQGTRLTVV.

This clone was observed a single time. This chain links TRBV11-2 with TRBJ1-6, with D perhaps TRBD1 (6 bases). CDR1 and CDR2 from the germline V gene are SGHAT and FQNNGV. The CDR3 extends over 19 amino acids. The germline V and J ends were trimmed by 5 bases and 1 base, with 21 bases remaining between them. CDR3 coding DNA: TGTGCCAGCAGCCCCCTGGGAGGGGGAAGGTCATCCTATAATTCACCCCTCCACTTT. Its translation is CASSPLGGGRSSYNSPLHF.

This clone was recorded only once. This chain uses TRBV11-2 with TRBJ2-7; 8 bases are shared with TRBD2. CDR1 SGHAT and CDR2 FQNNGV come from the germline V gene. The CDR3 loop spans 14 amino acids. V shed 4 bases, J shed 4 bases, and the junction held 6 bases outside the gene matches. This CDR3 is CASSSRGGEYEQYF. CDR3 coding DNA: TGTGCCAGCAGCTCCCGGGGGGGGGAGTACGAGCAGTACTTC.